This T cell receptor (beta chain) was captured by sequencing in a study of T cell responses to AZD1222 COVID-19 vaccine. As for the study in general: Second doses that came at about 4 or about 12 weeks were put together. The study, taken as a whole, reports: Researchers report vaccine-associated CD4 TCRs spanning spike, with dominance at 160-218 and 743-854. Once two AZD1222 doses were given, Spike-specific TCR breadth and depth went up.

V lost 1 base and J lost 0, with 9 bases in between. The CDR3 spans 15 residues. CDR1 is MNHEY, CDR2 SVGEGT, per germline. The protocol was immunoSEQ multiplex PCR, while the TCRdb copy is restricted to in-frame clones and leaves out a portion. The table has about 92,000 clones, roughly 90% seen once. Regarding this clone: No antigen is known for it.

Sequencing used peripheral blood, obtained on day 0 of AZD1222 vaccination. This clonotype was obtained from an adult in good health. V gene TRBV6-2 or TRBV6-3 combines with J gene TRBJ1-2; no clear D. The CDR3 spells CASSYYGMTNYGYTF. For the CDR3, the DNA is TGTGCCAGCAGTTACTACGGGATGACTAACTATGGCTACACCTTC.